The 32 T cell receptor beta chains presented below share a single source sample, sequenced in a study of shared clonotypes between healthy human individuals. Generated by immunoSEQ multiplex PCR, the TCRdb table keeps only in-frame clones and is missing some. The sample contains about 960,000 clones, roughly 72% of which appear only once. What was sequenced was memory CD4+ T cells sorted from blood. Subset reported: CD45RA-negative fraction. These receptors were obtained from a man between 18 and 35 years old in good health.

V is TRBV19 and J is TRBJ1-5, with no clear D. The V end lost 3 bases, the J end lost 9 bases, and 9 bases lay between the germline ends. The length of the CDR3 is 12 residues. CDR1 LNHDA and CDR2 SQIVND come from the germline V gene (reference sequence). For the CDR3, the DNA is TGTGCCAGTAGTATCATACCGGGGCCCCAGCATTTT. This codes for CASSIIPGPQHF.

CDR3 DNA: TGTGCCAGCGCTCCGTCATTGTACAATGAGCAGTTCTTC. This translates into CASAPSLYNEQFF. The rearrangement uses TRBV9 and TRBJ2-1; D ambiguous. This CDR3 has 13 amino acids. Germline V gene data show CDR1 as SGDLS and CDR2 as YYNGEE. V lost 7 bases and J 4 bases, leaving 12 bases between the germline ends.

The V and J genes are TRBV5-1 and TRBJ2-5, with no clear D. V dropped 4 bases and J dropped 5 bases, with 9 bases sitting between them. This CDR3 is 12 amino acids long. Germline V lookup: CDR1 SGHRS, CDR2 YFSETQ. CDR3 protein: CASSSSLETQYF. The CDR3 nucleotides read TGCGCCAGCAGCAGCAGTTTGGAGACCCAGTACTTC.

J is TRBJ1-1 and V is TRBV4-1; 10 bases fit TRBD1. CDR3 length: 14 amino acids. CDR1 is MGHRA and CDR2 is YSYEKL in the germline V gene. The V segment lost 3 bases and the J segment 6 bases; nucleotides outside the gene matches: 4. CDR3 in DNA: TGCGCCAGCAGCCAGACAGGGGGCAGACCTGAAGCTTTCTTT. Protein sequence: CASSQTGGRPEAFF.

The chain combines TRBV6-1 with TRBJ1-5; 7 nucleotides match TRBD1. The CDR3 spans 19 residues. V was clipped by 4 bases and J by 2 bases; unmatched bases: 17. Looked up from germline, CDR1 is MNHNS and CDR2 is SASEGT. The CDR3, as DNA: TGTGCCAGCAGTGGTCCGGCAGGGGGATCCCCTCTGGGCAATCAGCCCCAGCATTTT. This translates into CASSGPAGGSPLGNQPQHF.

This rearrangement joins TRBV18 to TRBJ2-3, with 7 bases that match TRBD2. The trim removed 5 bases at V and 2 bases at J, leaving 4 bases unmatched. Germline V gene data show CDR1 as KGHSH and CDR2 as LQKENI. There are 14 residues in the CDR3. This CDR3 reads CASSSRDYTDTQYF. The CDR3 DNA follows: TGTGCCAGCTCATCCCGGGACTACACAGATACGCAGTATTTT.

This clone was seen at least ten times. Written as DNA, the CDR3 is TGTGCCAGCAGTGAGATTAGTTTGGGTAACACTGAAGCTTTCTTT. This gives the protein CASSEISLGNTEAFF. The chain uses TRBV6-1 and TRBJ1-1, with no clear D. CDR3 length equals 15 residues. Trimming pared 3 bases from V and 2 bases from J, leaving 13 bases between. In germline, CDR1 is MNHNS, CDR2 SASEGT.

This chain connects TRBV10-3 to TRBJ1-4; D unclear. The V and J ends lost 2 bases and 6 bases respectively, with 7 bases between them. The V gene's germline CDR1 is ENHRY and CDR2 SYGVKD. The CDR3 has 13 amino acids. The CDR3 spells CAISELGYEKLFF. In DNA form, the CDR3 reads TGTGCCATCAGTGAGCTCGGATATGAAAAACTGTTTTTT.

In this sample, this clone turned up a few times. V gene TRBV4-1 combines with J gene TRBJ2-7; 9 positions agree with TRBD2. This CDR3 region has 16 residues. Trimming took 1 base from V and 3 from J; bases not matched to a gene: 7. Germline-derived CDR1 and CDR2 are MGHRA and YSYEKL. The CDR3 protein is CASSQAPSGTNYEQYF. CDR3 in DNA: TGCGCCAGCAGCCAAGCCCCTAGCGGGACTAACTACGAGCAGTACTTC.

The chain joins TRBV27 to TRBJ1-5; a weak D match, TRBD1 (5 bases). CDR1 is MNHEY and CDR2 is SMNVEV in the germline V gene (reference sequence). Trimming pared 5 bases from V and 4 bases from J, leaving 24 bases between. This CDR3 is 18 amino acids long. CDR3 sequence reads: CASSTQRSRFGGNQPQHF. CDR3 DNA: TGTGCCAGCAGTACCCAACGGTCGCGGTTTGGGGGGAATCAGCCCCAGCATTTT.

The CDR3 is CASSQPGLGTEAFF. CDR3 nucleotides: TGTGCCAGCAGCCAACCAGGCCTTGGCACTGAAGCTTTCTTT. The chain uses TRBV6-5 and TRBJ1-1; D gene unclear. V was clipped by 6 bases and J by 4 bases, with 15 bases between them. CDR3 length: 14 amino acids. The germline gives CDR1 MNHEY, CDR2 SVGAGI.

The CDR3 nucleotides read TGTGCCAGTGTGGCCTCACGTGGGCCTCTAGCTGAGCAGTTCTTC. Protein: CASVASRGPLAEQFF. This sequence joins TRBV6-1 and TRBJ2-1; tentatively, D is TRBD2 (5 bases). The CDR3 sequence is 15 residues long. Trimming removed 9 bases at V and 9 bases at J, with 24 bases between. The germline V gene encodes CDR1 MNHNS and CDR2 SASEGT.

The chain links TRBV6-5 to TRBJ2-7, with 7 bases matching TRBD2. CDR1 MNHEY and CDR2 SVGAGI come from the germline V gene. Trimming cost V 7 bases and J 5 bases; bases outside gene matches: 14. CDR3 size: 15 residues. The CDR3 nucleotides read TGTGCCAGCACGTCCCTGAGTGGCGGGGGAAACGAGCAGTACTTC. Translation gives CASTSLSGGGNEQYF.

This sequence joins TRBV9 and TRBJ2-6; D gene unclear. This CDR3 spans 14 amino acids. The germline V gene has CDR1 SGDLS and CDR2 YYNGEE. Trimming pared 0 bases from V and 4 bases from J, leaving 5 bases between. This CDR3 is CASSVEGGANVLTF. The CDR3 nucleotides read TGTGCCAGCAGCGTAGAGGGCGGGGCCAACGTCCTGACTTTC.

The chain carries TRBV9 and TRBJ2-3, with a tentative D call TRBD2 (5 bases). CDR1 and CDR2 from the germline V gene are SGDLS and YYNGEE. The germline V and J ends were trimmed by 0 bases and 2 bases, with 7 bases remaining between them. The CDR3 runs 14 residues. The CDR3 DNA is TGTGCCAGCAGCGTAGTGGGAGACACAGATACGCAGTATTTT. As protein: CASSVVGDTDTQYF. Combining the CDR3 with reference TRBV9 and TRBJ2-3 gives the whole variable domain DSGVTQTPKHLITATGQRVTLRCSPRSGDLSVYWYQQSLDQGLQFLIQYYNGEERAKGNILERFSAQQFPDLHSELNLSSLELGDSALYFCASSVVGDTDTQYFGPGTRLTVL.

The chain joins TRBV27 to TRBJ2-2; D uncertain. The CDR3 is 13 residues long. Germline CDR1 MNHEY, CDR2 SMNVEV (reference sequence). Trimming stripped 5 bases from V and 1 base from J, with 5 bases between. The CDR3 DNA is TGTGCCAGCAGTAATGGGAACACCGGGGAGCTGTTTTTT. Protein: CASSNGNTGELFF.

This sequence joins TRBV2 and TRBJ1-4; 9 bases fit TRBD1. Germline CDR1 and CDR2: SNHLY and FYNNEI. Trimming cost V 3 bases and J 3 bases; bases outside gene matches: 2. CDR3 length: 15 amino acids. The CDR3 DNA follows: TGTGCCAGCAGTGAGGACAGGGGAGCTAATGAAAAACTGTTTTTT. It translates to CASSEDRGANEKLFF.

The chain combines TRBV30 with TRBJ2-5; a possible D gene is TRBD1 (5 bases). The end of the DNA is better explained by TRBJ2-7, so the J call may be wrong. The germline CDR1 and CDR2 sequences are GTSNPN and SVGIG (reference sequence). This CDR3 is built from 11 residues. CDR3 sequence reads: CAWSQDNEQYF. In DNA form, the CDR3 reads TGTGCCTGGAGCCAGGACAACGAGCAGTACTTC.

This clone was seen a few times. The CDR3 DNA reads TGTGCCAGCAGCTTAGAGGGGGAGGGGTCTGAAGCTTTCTTT. Amino acids: CASSLEGEGSEAFF. The chain links TRBV7-9 to TRBJ1-1, with a possible D match to TRBD1 (6 bases). Germline V gene sequence: CDR1 SEHNR, CDR2 FQNEAQ (reference sequence). This CDR3 region has 14 residues. Trimming cost V 1 base and J 6 bases, with 12 bases left between them.

The rearrangement joins TRBV6-5 to TRBJ2-7, with 11 bases lining up with TRBD2. Unmatched junction bases numbered 5, after V lost 5 bases and J lost 2 bases. Germline loops: CDR1 MNHEY, CDR2 SVGAGI. CDR3 length: 15 residues. CDR3 protein: CASSHETSGAYEQYF. The CDR3 nucleotides are TGTGCCAGCAGTCATGAGACTAGCGGGGCCTACGAGCAGTACTTC.

As for this clone: At the DNA level, this CDR3 is encoded by other sequences in the same sample as well. The chain is built from TRBV18 and TRBJ2-7; D might be TRBD1 (6 bases). V gave up 6 bases and J gave up 3 bases, with 12 bases separating them. Germline CDR1 is KGHSH and CDR2 is LQKENI. The CDR3 has 13 amino acids. CDR3 coding DNA: TGTGCCAGCTCCCCAGGGGATCTCTACGAGCAGTACTTC. It codes for CASSPGDLYEQYF.

This sequence joins TRBV5-1 and TRBJ1-1, with 10 bases aligning to TRBD1. The CDR3 loop spans 16 amino acids. V lost 0 bases, J lost 5 bases, and 7 bases stayed unmatched. The germline V gene has CDR1 SGHRS and CDR2 YFSETQ. The CDR3 reads CASSLGGTGEGTEAFF. The DNA for the CDR3 is TGCGCCAGCAGCTTGGGTGGGACAGGGGAAGGGACTGAAGCTTTCTTT.

The V call is TRBV27, the J call TRBJ2-7; 9 nucleotides align to TRBD1. CDR1 MNHEY and CDR2 SMNVEV come from the germline V gene (reference sequence). This CDR3 has 14 residues. The trim removed 11 bases at V and 2 bases at J, leaving 10 bases unmatched. The CDR3 DNA sequence: TGTGCCTCCCCCCGGGACAGGGACGCCTACGAGCAGTACTTC. Its protein product is CASPRDRDAYEQYF.

The V call is TRBV30, the J call TRBJ2-7, with D perhaps TRBD2 (5 bases). Germline CDR1 and CDR2: GTSNPN and SVGIG (reference sequence). The germline V and J ends were trimmed by 2 bases and 1 base, with 12 bases remaining between them. CDR3 length equals 14 residues. CDR3 amino acids: CAWSISGPSYEQYF. The CDR3 DNA follows: TGTGCCTGGAGTATAAGCGGACCTTCCTACGAGCAGTACTTC.

The chain has TRBV20-1 and TRBJ1-1; no clear D. Trimming shortened V by 3 bases and J by 7 bases, and 9 bases separated the two germline ends. The germline V gene encodes CDR1 DFQATT and CDR2 SNEGSKA (reference sequence). The CDR3 covers 11 residues. CDR3 residues: CSARMDFEAFF. CDR3 nucleotides: TGCAGTGCTAGGATGGATTTTGAAGCTTTCTTT.

For this clone: Other DNA sequences in this specimen translate into the identical CDR3. The genes are TRBV9 and TRBJ2-1; D gene unclear. The germline V gene encodes CDR1 SGDLS and CDR2 YYNGEE. Between the trimmed V and J ends, which lost 0 bases and 0 bases, there was a span of 7 bases. This CDR3 is 15 amino acids long. This chain's CDR3 is CASSVGSSSYNEQFF. CDR3 sequence (DNA): TGTGCCAGCAGCGTAGGTTCTAGCTCCTACAATGAGCAGTTCTTC.

CDR3 nucleotide sequence: TGTGCCAGCAGCTCCTGGCAAGACGGGCAAGAGACCCAGTACTTC. This translates into CASSSWQDGQETQYF. V usage is TRBV13 and J usage is TRBJ2-5; D gene ambiguous. CDR1 is PRHDT and CDR2 is FYEKMQ in the germline V gene (reference sequence). This CDR3 contains 15 residues. Trimming took off 4 bases at V and 2 bases at J, with 14 bases between the two ends.

The chain recombines TRBV2 with TRBJ1-1, with no clear D. Germline V gene lookup returns CDR1 SNHLY and CDR2 FYNNEI. V was trimmed by 1 base and J by 5 bases, leaving 8 bases between them. CDR3 length: 13 amino acids. This CDR3 reads CASSEGARTEAFF. The CDR3 region has the DNA TGTGCCAGCAGTGAAGGAGCGAGGACTGAAGCTTTCTTT.

The chain is built from TRBV25-1 and TRBJ1-2; D gene ambiguous. The CDR3 has 14 residues. Trimming stripped 3 bases from V and 4 bases from J, with 12 bases between. Germline V gene sequence: CDR1 MGHDK, CDR2 SYGVNS. The CDR3 DNA reads as TGTGCCAGCAGTGACCCCGCACGGACCTATGGCTACACCTTC. Its translation is CASSDPARTYGYTF.

Here the CDR3 DNA reads TGTGCCAGCAGCCAGAGACAGGGTTCGAACACTGAAGCTTTCTTT. It yields the protein CASSQRQGSNTEAFF. The chain employs TRBV4-2 and TRBJ1-1; 7 bases are a match to TRBD1. Trimming at V came to 3 bases and at J to 1 base, leaving 5 bases not matched to a gene. There are 15 residues in the CDR3. Per germline, CDR1 LGHNA and CDR2 YNFKEQ.

J is TRBJ1-1 and V is TRBV28; the D is unclear. Looked up from germline, CDR1 is MDHEN and CDR2 is SYDVKM. The V gene lost 6 bases and the J gene lost 5 bases, with 10 bases spanning the gap. This CDR3 region has 12 residues. CDR3 bases: TGTGCCAGCAGCCGCGTTTTTACTGAAGCTTTCTTT. Translated, it gives CASSRVFTEAFF.

The genes are TRBV10-2 and TRBJ2-2; D gene uncertain. With 6 bases removed from V and 6 bases from J, the gap between germline ends came to 8 bases. The CDR3 is 12 amino acids. The V gene's germline CDR1 is WSHSY and CDR2 SAAADI. The CDR3: CASRVGPGELFF. The CDR3 DNA follows: TGCGCCAGCAGGGTAGGACCCGGGGAGCTGTTTTTT.